The T cell receptor (beta chain) under discussion was sequenced for a study of blood T cell repertoires in COVID-19. Sequenced by immunoSEQ multiplex PCR; TCRdb stores in-frame clones only, minus some. The sample records around 63,000 clones, roughly 85% being singletons. CDR3 size: 13 residues. From germline, CDR1 is SNHLY and CDR2 FYNNEI. With 6 bases clipped from V and 12 bases from J, the junction kept 7 bases outside the gene matches. The material sequenced was peripheral blood. This receptor was identified in a human donor in a cohort sampled during active COVID-19. V and J are TRBV2 and TRBJ1-4, with 10 bases matching TRBD1. CDR3 DNA: TGTGCCAGCAGCGGACAGGGGGGTGCAGAACTGTTTTTT. Translation: CASSGQGGAELFF. The whole variable domain, filled in from reference TRBV2 and TRBJ1-4, reads EPEVTQTPSHQVTQMGQEVILRCVPISNHLYFYWYRQILGQKVEFLVSFYNNEISEKSEIFDDQFSVERPDGSNFTLKIRSTKLEDSAMYFCASSGQGGAELFFGSGTQLSVL.